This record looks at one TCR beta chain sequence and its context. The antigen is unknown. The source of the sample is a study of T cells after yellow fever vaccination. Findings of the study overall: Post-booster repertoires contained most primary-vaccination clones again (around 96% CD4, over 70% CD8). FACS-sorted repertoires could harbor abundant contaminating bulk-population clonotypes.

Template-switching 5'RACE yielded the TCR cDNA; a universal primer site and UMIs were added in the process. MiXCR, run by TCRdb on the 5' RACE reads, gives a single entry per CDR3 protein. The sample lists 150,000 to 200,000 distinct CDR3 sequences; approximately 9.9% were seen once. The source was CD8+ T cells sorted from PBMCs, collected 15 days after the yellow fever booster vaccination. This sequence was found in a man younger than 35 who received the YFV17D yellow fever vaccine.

CDR3 sequence: CAASRQGINSPLHF. The CDR3 region has the DNA TGTGCGGCGTCGAGACAGGGGATAAATTCACCCCTCCACTTT. The genes are TRBV28 and TRBJ1-6; TRBD1 aligns across 8 bases. The CDR3 spans 14 residues. Germline CDR1 and CDR2: MDHEN and SYDVKM.